These T cell receptor beta chains were read from a single sample in a study of T-cell reconstitution after alpha-beta-depleted transplantation in children. TCRdb re-derived calls from the PCR reads in MiXCR, one entry per CDR3 protein. The repertoire has hundreds of thousands of distinct CDR3 sequences, 23% of them found once; the top ten carry approximately 14%. The input for sequencing was PBMCs, mostly from graft donor cells, taken 360 days after TCRalphabeta/CD19-depleted stem cell transplant. The source of these receptors is a boy younger than two who had a stem cell transplant for acute myeloid leukemia, so the T cells may come from the graft donor. The CDR3 runs from the conserved cysteine through the conserved F or W. D genes are given only for firm matches. Rows may omit the clone size; those that give it use once, few, many or a size class.

TRBD1	TRBV24-1	few	TRBJ2-2	TGTGCCACCAGCAACCCAGGGGGCATCGGGGAGCTGTTTTTT	CATSNPGGIGELFF
-	TRBV12-3/TRBV12-4	-	TRBJ2-5	TGTGCCAGCAGTCCGGCCCGGGGGAGGGGGGAGACCCAGTACTTC	CASSPARGRGETQYF
-	TRBV5-1	-	TRBJ2-4	TGCGCCAGCAGCTTACAGGGAAATGCCAAAAACATTCAGTACTTC	CASSLQGNAKNIQYF
TRBD1	TRBV12-3/TRBV12-4	few	TRBJ2-5	TGTGCCAGCAGCCCCAGGCGACAGGGCGCGGGAGAGACCCAGTACTTC	CASSPRRQGAGETQYF
-	TRBV5-1	few	TRBJ2-1	TGCGCCAGCAGCTTGGTTAGTAGCAATGAGCAGTTCTTC	CASSLVSSNEQFF
-	TRBV20-1	-	TRBJ1-2	TGCAGTGCTAAAGATAACAGCTATGGCTACACCTTC	CSAKDNSYGYTF
-	TRBV7-9	many	TRBJ2-5	TGTGCCAGCACAAGGGAGCAAGAGACCCAGTACTTC	CASTREQETQYF
TRBD2	TRBV6-2/TRBV6-3	many	TRBJ2-7	TGTGCCAGCAGTCCCCGACTAGCAGTCCACTACGAGCAGTACTTC	CASSPRLAVHYEQYF
-	TRBV12-3/TRBV12-4	-	TRBJ2-5	TGTGCCAGCAGTTTAGATTACGGGCAGGGTCTACAAGAGACCCAGTACTTC	CASSLDYGQGLQETQYF
-	TRBV10-3	-	TRBJ2-3	TGTGCCATCAGGTCAGCCGAGACACACACAGATACGCAGTATTTT	CAIRSAETHTDTQYF
-	TRBV6-5	-	TRBJ2-1	TGTGCCAGCAGTTACTCGACGGGGGCAGAGCAGTTCTTC	CASSYSTGAEQFF
-	TRBV20-1	few	TRBJ1-6	TGCAGTGGCGGGGGAGTACGTAATTCACCCCTCCACTTT	CSGGGVRNSPLHF
TRBD1	TRBV12-3/TRBV12-4	once	TRBJ2-3	TGTGCCAGCAGTCATCCCCGACAGGGCCCCGCAGGGGATACGCAGTATTTT	CASSHPRQGPAGDTQYF
TRBD1	TRBV20-1	few	TRBJ1-6	TGCAGTGCTAGATCCGAGGGGGCCCCTGCGGCGGCCCTCCACTTT	CSARSEGAPAAALHF
TRBD2	TRBV13	-	TRBJ2-3	TGTGCCAGCAGCGACTCCGGGGGGGGAGATACGCAGTATTTT	CASSDSGGGDTQYF
TRBD1	TRBV6-1	-	TRBJ1-5	TGTGCCAGCAGAGCAGACAGGGGGAACAATCAGCCCCAGCATTTT	CASRADRGNNQPQHF
-	TRBV4-3	-	TRBJ2-7	TGCGCCAGCAGCCAAGACGGATACGAGCAGTACTTC	CASSQDGYEQYF
-	TRBV6-9	-	TRBJ2-3	TGTGCCAGCAGTTATTCCGGTCTAATTCCGCAGTATTTT	CASSYSGLIPQYF
TRBD2	TRBV20-1	few	TRBJ2-3	TGCAGTGCTAGACTAGCGGGGGCTCGGGCAGATACGCAGTATTTT	CSARLAGARADTQYF
-	TRBV15	-	TRBJ2-1	TGTGCCACCAGCAGAGATAAGGACAGAACGCATGAGCAGTTCTTC	CATSRDKDRTHEQFF
TRBD1	TRBV29-1	many	TRBJ2-3	TGCAGCGTCGATCCCGGGACAGGGGGGGATACGCAGTATTTT	CSVDPGTGGDTQYF
TRBD1	TRBV7-8	-	TRBJ1-4	TGTGCCAGCAGCTTAGAGGCAGGGGGACACCATGAAAAACTGTTTTTT	CASSLEAGGHHEKLFF
-	TRBV20-1	-	TRBJ2-5	TGCAGTGCTCATCCGGAGGGGGGGGCCAGGGAGACCCAGTACTTC	CSAHPEGGARETQYF
TRBD1	TRBV2	few	TRBJ2-5	TGTGCCAGCGTAAGCCAGGGGGCTTGGAAGACCCAGTACTTC	CASVSQGAWKTQYF
-	TRBV6-5	few	TRBJ2-3	TGTGCCAGCAACCAGGGTAGTGGAACAGATACGCAGTATTTT	CASNQGSGTDTQYF
-	TRBV6-6	-	TRBJ1-4	TGTGCCAGCAGCGCGGGGTTAGGGGAAAAACTGTTTTTT	CASSAGLGEKLFF
TRBD2	TRBV11-2	-	TRBJ2-2	TGTGCCAGCAGCCCAAGAGGGGCATTGATGGCGGGGGGGCTTACCGGGGAGCTGTTTTTT	CASSPRGALMAGGLTGELFF
TRBD1	TRBV5-1	many	TRBJ1-6	TGCGCCAGCAGCTTGCAGGGGGCGTTTTCACCCCTCCACTTT	CASSLQGAFSPLHF
-	TRBV7-2	few	TRBJ2-3	TGTGCCAGCAGCTTCGGGGTAGACACAGATACGCAGTATTTT	CASSFGVDTDTQYF
-	TRBV20-1	-	TRBJ2-1	TGCAGTGCTAGGGCCGAGGCGGATGGGGAGCAGTTCTTC	CSARAEADGEQFF
TRBD1	TRBV4-3	-	TRBJ2-3	TGCGCCAGCAGCCAAGTTTGGGACAGGGGGTCGGATACGCAGTATTTT	CASSQVWDRGSDTQYF
-	TRBV7-2	few	TRBJ1-1	TGTGCCAGCAGCTCCGGACGGGGTAGCTCGGAAGCTTTCTTT	CASSSGRGSSEAFF
TRBD1	TRBV20-1	few	TRBJ2-5	TGCAGTGCTTTTGGACAGGGATGGGAGACCCAGTACTTC	CSAFGQGWETQYF
TRBD1	TRBV4-1	-	TRBJ1-2	TGCGCCAGCAGCCAAGCCAACAGGGGAGGCTATGGCTACACCTTC	CASSQANRGGYGYTF
TRBD1	TRBV12-3/TRBV12-4	-	TRBJ1-1	TGTGCCAGCAGTTTAACGGCCCTTAGGGACAGGATGAACACTGAAGCTTTCTTT	CASSLTALRDRMNTEAFF
TRBD2	TRBV7-6	-	TRBJ2-3	TGTGCCAGCAGCCAAAACCCCTTCACAGGGCTACGGGCGGGGGGGCCCGCAGATACGCAGTATTTT	CASSQNPFTGLRAGGPADTQYF
TRBD2	TRBV29-1	many	TRBJ2-3	TGCAGCGTTGGGACTAGCGTGGGCACAGATACGCAGTATTTT	CSVGTSVGTDTQYF
-	TRBV19	-	TRBJ1-2	TGTGCCAGTAGTATAAGCCGCCAGCTGAACTATGGCTACACCTTC	CASSISRQLNYGYTF